Below, 10 T cell receptor beta chains from the same sample are listed, as sequenced in a study of radiotherapy plus CTLA-4 blockade in lung cancer. This table comes from immunoSEQ multiplex PCR, and its TCRdb copy is limited to in-frame clones, with some not included. Here the sample spans around 45,000 clones, about 70% being singletons. This material consisted of peripheral blood, taken from a patient treated with radiotherapy plus ipilimumab. Receptors were obtained from a human donor with non-small cell lung cancer who had a partial response to radiotherapy plus ipilimumab.

The V call is TRBV6-5, the J call TRBJ1-4; D uncertain. CDR1 and CDR2 (germline): MNHEY, SVGAGI. Deletions cut 2 bases from V and 0 bases from J, with 4 bases between. This CDR3 has 14 amino acids. This CDR3 reads CASSYGSTNEKLFF. CDR3 DNA sequence: TGTGCCAGCAGTTACGGCTCAACTAATGAAAAACTGTTTTTT.

This chain joins TRBV14 and TRBJ1-6; D gene unclear. The length of the CDR3 is 15 residues. Trimming removed 0 bases from V and 11 bases from J, with 14 bases in between. CDR1 SGHDN and CDR2 FVKESK come from the germline V gene. The CDR3 here is CASSQDRGGRAPLHF. The CDR3 coding sequence is TGTGCCAGCAGCCAAGATCGTGGAGGAAGGGCACCCCTCCACTTT. The entire variable domain, with the rest obtained from reference TRBV14 and TRBJ1-6, is as follows: EAGVTQFPSHSVIEKGQTVTLRCDPISGHDNLYWYRRVMGKEIKFLLHFVKESKQDESGMPNNRFLAERTGGTYSTLKVQPAELEDSGVYFCASSQDRGGRAPLHFGNGTRLTVT.

This CDR3 is CASSITGGGTEAFF. CDR3 in DNA: TGTGCCAGTAGTATAACAGGGGGTGGAACTGAAGCTTTCTTT. J is TRBJ1-1 and V is TRBV19, with TRBD1 matching 8 bases. The CDR3 is 14 amino acids. The V and J ends lost 2 bases and 5 bases, in that order; junction bases with no gene match: 4. The germline CDR1 and CDR2 sequences are LNHDA and SQIVND (reference sequence).

A remark on this clone: This sample also contains other DNA sequences that code for the same CDR3. J is TRBJ2-5 and V is TRBV10-3; 8 bases align to TRBD2. Germline assignment: CDR1 ENHRY and CDR2 SYGVKD. CDR3 length equals 13 residues. V was pared by 3 bases and J by 5 bases, with 2 bases of the junction left unmatched. CDR3 protein: CAISDGRGETQYF. The CDR3 DNA is TGTGCCATCAGTGACGGGAGGGGGGAGACCCAGTACTTC.

The rearrangement joins TRBV14 to TRBJ1-1; TRBD1 matches 7 bases. The CDR3 loop spans 15 amino acids. Germline loops: CDR1 SGHDN, CDR2 FVKESK. V lost 5 bases, J lost 0 bases, and 6 bases stayed unmatched. The CDR3 DNA reads TGTGCCAGCAGCTACCGACAGGGCCTGAACACTGAAGCTTTCTTT. Its translation is CASSYRQGLNTEAFF.

The rearrangement uses TRBV7-8 and TRBJ1-6, with a tentative D call TRBD1 (5 bases). V was clipped by 1 base and J by 8 bases, with 12 bases between them. This CDR3 is built from 15 residues. Germline-derived CDR1 and CDR2 are SGHVS and FQNEAQ. This CDR3 reads CASSLVAGGDSPLHF. The CDR3 DNA is TGTGCCAGCAGCTTAGTGGCGGGGGGGGATTCACCCCTCCACTTT.

The V gene is TRBV5-5, the J gene TRBJ1-2, with TRBD1 matching over 9 bases. This CDR3 has 14 amino acids. CDR1 and CDR2 (germline): SGHKS, YYEKEE (reference sequence). V lost 7 bases to trimming and J lost 4 bases; unmatched junction nucleotides: 8. CDR3 coding DNA: TGTGCCAGCCGGGGACAGGGAGACATCTATGGCTACACCTTC. It is translated as CASRGQGDIYGYTF.

This clone was observed once. The rearrangement uses TRBV9 and TRBJ2-5; 8 bases are shared with TRBD2. The germline gives CDR1 SGDLS, CDR2 YYNGEE. The ends lost 2 bases at V and 5 bases at J; junction bases unmatched: 5. The CDR3 is made up of 14 amino acids. Here the CDR3 reads CASSVGGGRETQYF. For the CDR3, the DNA is TGTGCCAGCAGCGTTGGCGGGGGGCGGGAGACCCAGTACTTC.

This rearrangement joins TRBV19 to TRBJ1-4, with 8 bases that match TRBD1. Germline V CDR1 and CDR2: LNHDA, SQIVND (reference sequence). The V and J ends lost 10 bases and 2 bases, in that order; junction bases with no gene match: 12. The CDR3 sequence is 16 residues long. This CDR3 reads CATKDRVGKTNEKLFF. The CDR3 DNA sequence: TGTGCCACCAAGGACAGGGTAGGGAAGACTAATGAAAAACTGTTTTTT.

This clone was recorded once. The DNA is left out, because the CDR3 cannot be placed on it with certainty; the CDR3 is given as TCRdb lists it. V and J are TRBV10-3 and TRBJ2-7; the D call in the table, TRBD1, was not verified against the DNA. Germline assignment: CDR1 ENHRY and CDR2 SYGVKD. The CDR3 is made up of 14 amino acids, end residues included. CDR3 sequence: CAISALDKANEQYF.